A single sample gave rise to the 26 T cell receptor beta chains below, sequenced in a study of T cells after posttransplantation cyclophosphamide (dated by TCRdb to the mid-2010s). Viable CD3+CD4+ or CD3+CD8+ cells that were CCR7+CD45RA+CD45RO-CD95-CD27+CD28+ were defined as naive T cells. The library was generated by the immunoSEQ multiplex PCR assay. The table comes from immuneACCESS by way of TCRdb, which keeps in-frame sequences with V and J called. Part of the clones is missing from these tables; in studies checked, under half for an unresolved V gene and the rest for unknown reasons. Counted in this sample were about 30,000 clones; 90% to 95% of them appeared once. The ten largest clones capture around 0.096% of the sample. The sequencing sample was made of naive CD4+ T cells sorted from blood. The receptor set was obtained from a man in his thirties or forties in good health and a related stem cell transplant donor.

This chain joins TRBV4-3 and TRBJ2-3, with 8 bases matching TRBD2. Germline CDR1 and CDR2: LGHNA and YSLEER. The CDR3 runs 15 residues. With 5 bases clipped from V and 3 bases from J, the junction kept 7 bases outside the gene matches. The CDR3 nucleotides read TGCGCCAGCAGCGACCTCGGGGGGGCGACAGATACGCAGTATTTT. Amino acid sequence: CASSDLGGATDTQYF.

The genes are TRBV7-9 and TRBJ2-1, with 7 positions matching TRBD1. The trim removed 5 bases at V and 3 bases at J, leaving 7 bases unmatched. This CDR3 comprises 15 residues. Germline CDR1 SEHNR, CDR2 FQNEAQ (reference sequence). This CDR3 reads CASSPRGQLYNEQFF. The CDR3 DNA sequence: TGTGCCAGCAGCCCCCGGGGACAGCTCTACAATGAGCAGTTCTTC.

V and J are TRBV4-2 and TRBJ2-7; D is possibly TRBD1 (6 bases). The CDR3 is made up of 17 amino acids. Germline V gene lookup returns CDR1 LGHNA and CDR2 YNFKEQ. Between the trimmed V and J ends, which lost 0 bases and 1 base, there was a span of 16 bases. Here the CDR3 DNA reads TGTGCCAGCAGCCAAGAAGGTCCCGGACAGCCTTCCTACGAGCAGTACTTC. Residues: CASSQEGPGQPSYEQYF.

V and J are TRBV11-3 and TRBJ2-3, with 10 bases that match TRBD1. Germline V gene lookup returns CDR1 SGHNT and CDR2 YENEEA. The ends lost 1 base at V and 4 bases at J; junction bases unmatched: 2. This CDR3 has 15 amino acids. Written as DNA, the CDR3 is TGTGCCAGCAGCTTAGGGGGACAGGGGCCAGATACGCAGTATTTT. Translating gives CASSLGGQGPDTQYF. Filled out from reference TRBV11-3 and TRBJ2-3, the complete variable domain reads EAGVVQSPRYKIIEKKQPVAFWCNPISGHNTLYWYLQNLGQGPELLIRYENEEAVDDSQLPKDRFSAERLKGVDSTLKIQPAELGDSAVYLCASSLGGQGPDTQYFGPGTRLTVL.

The chain couples TRBV29-1 to TRBJ1-2; D is unresolved. The germline V gene encodes CDR1 SQVTM and CDR2 ANQGSEA. CDR3 length: 13 residues. The V end lost 4 bases, the J end lost 7 bases, and 16 bases lay between the germline ends. CDR3 sequence (DNA): TGCAGCGTTGTAGCGGAGGGATCGAGTGGCTACACCTTC. This sequence encodes CSVVAEGSSGYTF.

The chain uses TRBV6-5 and TRBJ2-7; 9 bases are shared with TRBD1. V was clipped by 0 bases and J by 5 bases; unmatched bases: 5. Germline V gives CDR1 MNHEY, CDR2 SVGAGI. There are 15 residues in the CDR3. As DNA, the CDR3 is TGTGCCAGCAGTTACTCGGGACAGGGACCCCACGAGCAGTACTTC. This sequence encodes CASSYSGQGPHEQYF.

This clone was observed once. V usage is TRBV6-5 and J usage is TRBJ1-6; D perhaps matches TRBD1 (6 bases). V gave up 5 bases and J gave up 6 bases, with 14 bases separating them. The CDR3 length is 15 residues. Germline V gives CDR1 MNHEY, CDR2 SVGAGI. Here the CDR3 DNA reads TGTGCCAGCAGTACCCGACAGGTCGTTAATTCACCCCTCCACTTT. Translation: CASSTRQVVNSPLHF.

The V call is TRBV6-6, the J call TRBJ2-1; possible D gene TRBD2, 5 bases. The CDR3 has 16 residues. Between the trimmed V and J ends, which lost 8 bases and 0 bases, there was a span of 17 bases. In germline, CDR1 is MNHNY, CDR2 SVGAGI (reference sequence). This CDR3 reads CASRSGLASSYNEQFF. For the CDR3, the DNA is TGTGCCAGCCGGAGCGGACTGGCCAGCTCCTACAATGAGCAGTTCTTC.

V gene TRBV19 combines with J gene TRBJ2-5; TRBD1 matches at 11 bases. V shed 3 bases and J 4 bases; nucleotides not matched to a gene: 4. Germline V gives CDR1 LNHDA, CDR2 SQIVND (reference sequence). The CDR3 consists of 15 residues. CDR3 sequence: CASSIGTGGLETQYF. CDR3 nucleotide sequence: TGTGCCAGTAGTATCGGGACAGGGGGTTTAGAGACCCAGTACTTC. Complete variable domain (other parts from reference TRBV19 and TRBJ2-5): DGGITQSPKYLFRKEGQNVTLSCEQNLNHDAMYWYRQDPGQGLRLIYYSQIVNDFQKGDIAEGYSVSREKKESFPLTVTSAQKNPTAFYLCASSIGTGGLETQYFGPGTRLLVL.

The rearrangement joins TRBV6-5 to TRBJ2-7, with TRBD1 matching over 8 bases. V trimming: 1 base; J trimming: 6 bases; junction bases outside the gene matches: 8. The V gene's germline CDR1 is MNHEY and CDR2 SVGAGI. CDR3 length equals 15 residues. CDR3 nucleotide sequence: TGTGCCAGCAGTTACTTCCGGACAGGGTCGTCCGAGCAGTACTTC. As protein: CASSYFRTGSSEQYF.

In nucleotides, the CDR3 is TGCGCCAGCAGCCAAACCGGGACTGAGTCGAACACCGGGGAGCTGTTTTTT. Its translation: CASSQTGTESNTGELFF. The chain has TRBV4-1 and TRBJ2-2, with D perhaps TRBD2 (6 bases). Germline values: CDR1 MGHRA, CDR2 YSYEKL. The CDR3 covers 17 residues. Trimming cost V 2 bases and J 0 bases, with 13 bases left between them.

The rearrangement joins TRBV5-4 to TRBJ1-1; perhaps TRBD1 as D (6 bases). This CDR3 region has 17 residues. Trimming took 0 bases from V and 7 from J, leaving 22 bases between them. CDR1 and CDR2 from the germline V gene are SGHNT and YYREEE (reference sequence). The CDR3 spells CASSLGGLITAEHEAFF. CDR3 coding DNA: TGTGCCAGCAGCTTGGGGGGGCTCATCACCGCCGAGCATGAAGCTTTCTTT.

In regard to this clone: This CDR3 is also generated by other DNA sequences in the sample. This chain connects TRBV7-9 to TRBJ2-7, with 9 bases that match TRBD1. The CDR3 is 15 residues long. V trimming: 4 bases; J trimming: 2 bases; junction bases outside the gene matches: 6. CDR1 and CDR2 from the germline V gene are SEHNR and FQNEAQ (reference sequence). CDR3 nucleotide sequence: TGTGCCAGCAGCTCGCCCGGGACAGGGACCTACGAGCAGTACTTC. This sequence encodes CASSSPGTGTYEQYF.

This rearrangement joins TRBV14 to TRBJ2-2, with D possibly matching TRBD1 (6 bases). The germline V gene encodes CDR1 SGHDN and CDR2 FVKESK. Between the trimmed V and J ends, which lost 4 bases and 4 bases, there was a span of 7 bases. This CDR3 contains 13 residues. The CDR3 is CASSRRGTGELFF. CDR3 nucleotide sequence: TGTGCCAGCAGCCGCAGGGGCACCGGGGAGCTGTTTTTT.

This clone was observed a single time. The chain carries TRBV4-1 and TRBJ2-1, with 11 positions matching TRBD2. Germline-derived CDR1 and CDR2 are MGHRA and YSYEKL. The CDR3 spans 19 residues. After removal of 0 bases from V and 0 bases from J, the junction contained 7 bases not matched to a gene. CDR3 bases: TGCGCCAGCAGCCAAGACCCGACTAGCGGGGCCAGCTCCTACAATGAGCAGTTCTTC. It encodes CASSQDPTSGASSYNEQFF.

V usage is TRBV7-8 and J usage is TRBJ2-1; TRBD2 matches at 10 bases. Germline CDR1 reads SGHVS; CDR2 reads FQNEAQ. This CDR3 has 16 amino acids. V trimming: 5 bases; J trimming: 6 bases; junction bases outside the gene matches: 10. The CDR3, as DNA: TGTGCCAGCAGCGGGACAGCGGGGGGGCATCTCAATGAGCAGTTCTTC. It specifies CASSGTAGGHLNEQFF.

This rearrangement joins TRBV9 to TRBJ2-2, with 8 bases identical to TRBD1. CDR3 length: 15 residues. Germline assignment: CDR1 SGDLS and CDR2 YYNGEE. The J segment lost 4 bases and the V segment lost 4 bases, leaving 6 bases of the junction unmatched. This chain's CDR3 is CASSSQGALTGELFF. The CDR3 DNA is TGTGCCAGCAGCTCTCAGGGGGCGCTCACCGGGGAGCTGTTTTTT.

V and J are TRBV9 and TRBJ2-3; D might be TRBD1 (5 bases). CDR1 and CDR2 from the germline V gene are SGDLS and YYNGEE. With 0 bases removed from V and 2 bases from J, the gap between germline ends came to 10 bases. The CDR3 runs to 15 residues. CDR3 nucleotide sequence: TGTGCCAGCAGCGTAGGCACAGGACCCACAGATACGCAGTATTTT. Encoded protein: CASSVGTGPTDTQYF.

The chain's CDR3 is CASSLVRQGASDTQYF. Here the CDR3 DNA reads TGCGCCAGCAGCTTGGTTAGACAGGGGGCGTCAGATACGCAGTATTTT. The chain is built from TRBV5-1 and TRBJ2-3; 10 nucleotides line up with TRBD1. Germline CDR1 is SGHRS and CDR2 is YFSETQ. The V segment lost 0 bases and the J segment 4 bases; nucleotides outside the gene matches: 5. The CDR3 totals 16 residues.

The chain couples TRBV5-6 to TRBJ2-7; perhaps TRBD2 as D (5 bases). Germline V lookup: CDR1 SGHDT, CDR2 YYEEEE. V was trimmed by 2 bases and J by 6 bases, leaving 12 bases between them. CDR3 length equals 13 residues. Here the CDR3 DNA reads TGTGCCAGCAGCTTCGGAGACCGGGGCGAGCAGTACTTC. This gives the protein CASSFGDRGEQYF.

The V and J genes are TRBV19 and TRBJ1-2, with a tentative D call TRBD1 (5 bases). Germline CDR1 LNHDA, CDR2 SQIVND (reference sequence). V lost 5 bases, J lost 7 bases, and 11 bases lay in between. This CDR3 has 12 residues. The CDR3 sequence: CASSSLQGGYTF. The CDR3 nucleotides are TGTGCCAGTAGTTCCCTCCAGGGTGGCTACACCTTC.

The chain links TRBV4-1 to TRBJ1-2, with D perhaps TRBD1 (5 bases). Germline loops: CDR1 MGHRA, CDR2 YSYEKL. The CDR3 is made up of 16 amino acids. Trimming cost V 3 bases and J 3 bases, with 17 bases left between them. The CDR3 nucleotides are TGCGCCAGCAGCCAGGGGAGGGGAGGGTCGGACTATGGCTACACCTTC. It specifies CASSQGRGGSDYGYTF.

The rearrangement uses TRBV12-5 and TRBJ1-5; a possible D gene is TRBD1 (5 bases). The CDR3 has 16 residues. Per germline, CDR1 LGHNT and CDR2 FRNRAP. V gave up 0 bases and J gave up 5 bases, with 14 bases separating them. DNA of the CDR3: TGTGCTAGTGGTTTGGTACTCGGCAGGGAGGATCAGCCCCAGCATTTT. Translating gives CASGLVLGREDQPQHF.

The rearrangement links TRBV7-8 to TRBJ1-2; possible D gene TRBD1, 6 bases. Germline V gives CDR1 SGHVS, CDR2 FQNEAQ. There are 18 residues in the CDR3. V dropped 4 bases and J dropped 5 bases, with 26 bases sitting between them. CDR3 DNA sequence: TGTGCCAGCAGCTCGGCCCCGACAGGTGGAGCGGGAAAGTATGGCTACACCTTC. Its protein product is CASSSAPTGGAGKYGYTF. Drawing the rest from reference TRBV7-8 and TRBJ1-2, the complete variable domain is GAGVSQSPRYKVAKRGQDVALRCDPISGHVSLFWYQQALGQGPEFLTYFQNEAQLDKSGLPSDRFFAERPEGSVSTLKIQRTQQEDSAVYLCASSSAPTGGAGKYGYTFGSGTRLTVV.

The chain is built from TRBV4-2 and TRBJ1-5; tentative D call: TRBD1 (5 bases). Germline CDR1 reads LGHNA; CDR2 reads YNFKEQ. This CDR3 has 13 residues. V dropped 2 bases and J dropped 4 bases, with 6 bases sitting between them. CDR3 amino acids: CASSQTGNQPQHF. The CDR3 DNA follows: TGTGCCAGCAGCCAAACAGGTAATCAGCCCCAGCATTTT.

The chain has TRBV11-2 and TRBJ2-7; 9 nucleotides line up with TRBD1. The CDR3 spans 15 residues. V shed 3 bases, J shed 3 bases, and the junction held 6 bases outside the gene matches. The germline V gene has CDR1 SGHAT and CDR2 FQNNGV. Here the CDR3 DNA reads TGTGCCAGCAGCTTCTCGGGACAGGGCGACTACGAGCAGTACTTC. This encodes CASSFSGQGDYEQYF.